One sample yielded the 8 T cell receptor beta chains listed below, sequenced in a study of blood T cells in healthy people across ages. PCR was performed a second time for about 7 to 12 cycles using a sample-barcoded 5' primer and a J-beta primer mix. TCRdb called the 5' RACE reads again in MiXCR, with one record for every CDR3 protein. The profile shows roughly 1,100,000 distinct CDR3 sequences, less than 25% of them singletons. These data are also associated with another study on T cells of mothers and their children.

Sequencing used blood. The source of these receptors is a girl aged 2-10 years in good health.

The chain recombines TRBV28 with TRBJ2-7; possible D gene TRBD1, 6 bases. Germline V gene lookup returns CDR1 MDHEN and CDR2 SYDVKM. CDR3 size: 16 residues. Trimming shortened V by 5 bases and J by 0 bases, and 17 bases separated the two germline ends. In nucleotides, the CDR3 is TGTGCCAGCAGTCCCCAAGGAGACAGGAGCTCCTACGAGCAGTACTTC. Translating gives CASSPQGDRSSYEQYF.

This clonotype was found a few times. The chain joins TRBV5-6 to TRBJ2-4; weak D call: TRBD2 (5 bases). Trimming pared 3 bases from V and 5 bases from J, leaving 15 bases between. The CDR3 has 15 amino acids. CDR1 is SGHDT, CDR2 YYEEEE, per germline. The CDR3 loop is CASSSIGGGENIQYF. As DNA, the CDR3 is TGTGCCAGCAGCTCCATAGGAGGTGGTGAAAACATTCAGTACTTC. Supplemented by reference TRBV5-6 and TRBJ2-4, the full variable domain reads DAGVTQSPTHLIKTRGQQVTLRCSPKSGHDTVSWYQQALGQGPQFIFQYYEEEERQRGNFPDRFSGHQFPNYSSELNVNALLLGDSALYLCASSSIGGGENIQYFGAGTRLSVL.

The chain couples TRBV3-1 to TRBJ2-5; 11 bases align to TRBD2. Germline V gene data show CDR1 as LGHDT and CDR2 as YNNKEL (reference sequence). This CDR3 is built from 13 residues. The junction had 4 bases not matched to a gene; V was cut back by 0 bases and J by 13 bases. In DNA, the CDR3 is TGTGCCAGCAGCCAAGAACTAGCGGGGGTACGGTACTTC. Amino acids: CASSQELAGVRYF.

The J gene is TRBJ2-1, the V gene TRBV7-2; TRBD2 aligns across 15 bases. The CDR3 contains 18 residues. Germline-derived CDR1 and CDR2 are SGHTA and FQGNSA. V shed 5 bases and J 4 bases; nucleotides not matched to a gene: 9. CDR3 residues: CASSAGLAGGSLYNEQFF. CDR3 coding DNA: TGTGCCAGCAGCGCCGGACTAGCGGGGGGGTCGCTTTACAATGAGCAGTTCTTC.

The chain links TRBV3-1 to TRBJ1-6, with TRBD1 as a possible D gene (6 bases). From germline, CDR1 is LGHDT and CDR2 YNNKEL (reference sequence). The CDR3 contains 17 residues. Trimming shortened V by 4 bases and J by 8 bases, and 21 bases separated the two germline ends. CDR3 loop: CASSPERWGQGHSPLHF. CDR3 DNA: TGTGCCAGCAGCCCCGAACGGTGGGGACAAGGACATTCACCCCTCCACTTT.

The chain combines TRBV3-1 with TRBJ2-4; D is uncertain. V was trimmed by 4 bases and J by 1 base, leaving 17 bases between them. The V gene's germline CDR1 is LGHDT and CDR2 YNNKEL (reference sequence). The CDR3 spans 17 residues. The CDR3: CASSLLPTQAAKNIQYF. Here the CDR3 DNA reads TGTGCCAGCAGCCTCCTCCCCACGCAAGCTGCCAAAAACATTCAGTACTTC.

The V call is TRBV7-2, the J call TRBJ2-1, with D perhaps TRBD2 (5 bases). V lost 5 bases and J lost 6, with 17 bases in between. There are 15 residues in the CDR3. Germline CDR1 SGHTA, CDR2 FQGNSA. Here the CDR3 reads CASSNRGLSLNEQFF. CDR3 coding DNA: TGTGCCAGCAGCAACCGGGGTCTGTCCCTCAATGAGCAGTTCTTC.

The genes are TRBV4-3 and TRBJ2-5, with 12 bases matching TRBD2. With the DNA end fitting TRBJ2-7 better, the J assignment may be wrong. This CDR3 comprises 15 residues. Germline V gene data show CDR1 as LGHNA and CDR2 as YSLEER. This CDR3 is CASSQRLAGAYEQYF. As DNA, the CDR3 is TGCGCCAGCAGCCAAAGACTAGCGGGGGCCTACGAGCAGTACTTC.